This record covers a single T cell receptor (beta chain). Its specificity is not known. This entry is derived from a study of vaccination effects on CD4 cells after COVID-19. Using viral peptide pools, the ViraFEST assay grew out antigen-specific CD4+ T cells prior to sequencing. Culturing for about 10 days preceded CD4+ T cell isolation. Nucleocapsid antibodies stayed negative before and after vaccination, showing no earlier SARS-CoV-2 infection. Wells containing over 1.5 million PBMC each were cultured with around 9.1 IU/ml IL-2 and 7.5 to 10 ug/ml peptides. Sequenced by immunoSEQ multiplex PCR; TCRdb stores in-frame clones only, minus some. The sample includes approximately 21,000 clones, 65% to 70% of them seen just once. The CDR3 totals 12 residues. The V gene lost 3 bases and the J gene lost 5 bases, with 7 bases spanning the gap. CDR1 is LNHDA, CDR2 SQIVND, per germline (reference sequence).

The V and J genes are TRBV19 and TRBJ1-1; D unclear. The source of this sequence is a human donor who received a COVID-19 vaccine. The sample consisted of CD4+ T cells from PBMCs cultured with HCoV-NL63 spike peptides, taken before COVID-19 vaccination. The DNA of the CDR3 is TGTGCCAGTAGTATCGGGCGGACTGAAGCTTTCTTT. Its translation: CASSIGRTEAFF.